The subject of this entry is one TCR beta chain. The CDR3 is 16 residues long. CDR1 is LGHDT, CDR2 YNNKEL, per germline (reference sequence). V was clipped by 4 bases and J by 6 bases, with 20 bases between them. These data originate in a study of blood T cell repertoires in COVID-19. Study-wide context: Collection of acute and convalescent COVID-19 samples took place in the United States, Italy and Spain. T cells, B-cell-depleted T cells, or PBMCs provided the cDNA or gDNA that served as material.

Original analysis: Counts of nucleated cells, estimated from reference gene primer amplification, were obtained. Sequencing used immunoSEQ multiplex PCR; TCRdb keeps in-frame clones, though not all of them. Clone size and the V and J calls come from that table; the DNA yielded D and trimming. This sample carries about 260,000 clones, 85% to 90% of them seen once, and the ten largest clones take 3.7%. This chain joins TRBV3-1 (or the pseudogene TRBV3-2) and TRBJ2-3, with D possibly matching TRBD2 (6 bases). The source is a middle-aged woman with acute or convalescent COVID-19. The specimen was peripheral blood. In DNA, the CDR3 is TGTGCCAGCAGCCTCCGGCGAGGAGGGAGTACGGATACGCAGTATTTT. This codes for CASSLRRGGSTDTQYF.